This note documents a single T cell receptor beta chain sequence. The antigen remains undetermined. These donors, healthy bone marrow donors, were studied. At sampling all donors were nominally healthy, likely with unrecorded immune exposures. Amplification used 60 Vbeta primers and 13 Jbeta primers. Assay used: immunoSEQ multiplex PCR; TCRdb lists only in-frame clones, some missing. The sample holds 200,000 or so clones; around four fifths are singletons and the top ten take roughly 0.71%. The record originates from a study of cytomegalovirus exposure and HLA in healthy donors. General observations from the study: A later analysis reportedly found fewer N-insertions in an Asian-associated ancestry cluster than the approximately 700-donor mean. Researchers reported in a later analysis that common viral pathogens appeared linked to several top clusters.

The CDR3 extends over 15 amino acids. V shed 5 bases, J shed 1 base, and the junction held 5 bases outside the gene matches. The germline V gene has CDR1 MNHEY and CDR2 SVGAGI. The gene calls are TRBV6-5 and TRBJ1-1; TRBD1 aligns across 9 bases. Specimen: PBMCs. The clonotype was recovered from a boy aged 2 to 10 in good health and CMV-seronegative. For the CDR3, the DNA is TGTGCCAGCAGTGGGACAGGGTGGGAGAACACTGAAGCTTTCTTT. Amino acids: CASSGTGWENTEAFF.